This T cell receptor beta chain originates from a study of cytomegalovirus exposure and HLA in healthy donors. 13 Jbeta primers and 60 Vbeta primers were used for the PCR. The assay was immunoSEQ multiplex PCR, and TCRdb's table has in-frame clones only and misses some. The top ten hold approximately 5% of the sample, which has 81,000 or so clones, less than 65% seen once. About this clone itself: The antigen remains unidentified.

Broader study findings: A later analysis reported that several of the most significant clusters appeared to be linked to common viral pathogens, among them Epstein-Barr virus. The study found most TCR sequences rare, yet found some public TCRs in many donors. A cluster of highly shared sequence variants was likely a sequencing artifact. High specificity and sensitivity for cytomegalovirus status were reported for the classifier.

The CDR3 contains 11 residues. Germline loops: CDR1 MDHEN, CDR2 SYDVKM. The V gene lost 5 bases and the J gene lost 8 bases, with 4 bases spanning the gap. Source material: PBMCs. The chain links TRBV28 to TRBJ1-6; D unclear. This clonotype was obtained from a woman in her 30s in good health and CMV-seropositive. The DNA of the CDR3 is TGTGCCAGCAGTCGGGATTCACCCCTCCACTTT. This sequence encodes CASSRDSPLHF.